The clone carrying this T cell receptor beta chain was counted many times. Its target is unknown. TCR beta CDR3 region amplification was performed from RNA transcripts. A first-round RT-PCR of the TCR CDR3 used the HTBI primer set. TCRdb independently ran MiXCR on the multiplex PCR reads; one entry per CDR3 protein. The sample contains about 520,000 distinct CDR3 sequences, approximately 24% of which appear only once. Germline V gene lookup returns CDR1 MNHNS and CDR2 SASEGT. Trimming took off 2 bases at V and 7 bases at J, with 11 bases between the two ends. The CDR3 is 13 residues long. The sample comes from a study of T cells in Graves' hyperthyroidism and ophthalmopathy. Whole-study results and caveats: Most thyroid clonotypes expanded above 0.001 were also detected in blood.

Exclusion criteria comprised uncontrolled infection, other autoimmune disease, pregnancy or lactation. This sequence originates from a woman between 25 and 40 years old with Graves' ophthalmopathy. The source material was blood. This chain joins TRBV6-1 and TRBJ1-2, with a weak D call TRBD1 (5 bases). CDR3 nucleotides: TGTGCCAGCAGTGAATCGGGGCAGAGTGGCTACACCTTC. Its protein product is CASSESGQSGYTF.